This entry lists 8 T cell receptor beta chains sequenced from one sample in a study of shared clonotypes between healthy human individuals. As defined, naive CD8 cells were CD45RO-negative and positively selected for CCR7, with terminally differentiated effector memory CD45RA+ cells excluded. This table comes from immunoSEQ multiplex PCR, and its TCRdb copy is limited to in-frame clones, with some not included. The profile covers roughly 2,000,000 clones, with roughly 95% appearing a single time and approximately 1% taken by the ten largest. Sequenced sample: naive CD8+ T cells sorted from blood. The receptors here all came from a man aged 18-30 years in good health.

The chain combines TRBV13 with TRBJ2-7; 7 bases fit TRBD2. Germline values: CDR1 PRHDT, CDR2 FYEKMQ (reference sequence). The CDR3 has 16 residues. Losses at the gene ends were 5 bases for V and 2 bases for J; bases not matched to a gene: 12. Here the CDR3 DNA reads TGTGCCAGCAGCCCCGGACTAGGTCCCCTACCCTACGAGCAGTACTTC. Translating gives CASSPGLGPLPYEQYF.

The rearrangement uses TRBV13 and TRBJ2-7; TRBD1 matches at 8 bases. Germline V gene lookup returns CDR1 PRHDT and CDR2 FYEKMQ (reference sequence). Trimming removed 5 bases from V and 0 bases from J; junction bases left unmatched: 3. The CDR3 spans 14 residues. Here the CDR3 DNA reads TGTGCCAGCAGCCACAGGGGGTACTCCTACGAGCAGTACTTC. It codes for CASSHRGYSYEQYF.

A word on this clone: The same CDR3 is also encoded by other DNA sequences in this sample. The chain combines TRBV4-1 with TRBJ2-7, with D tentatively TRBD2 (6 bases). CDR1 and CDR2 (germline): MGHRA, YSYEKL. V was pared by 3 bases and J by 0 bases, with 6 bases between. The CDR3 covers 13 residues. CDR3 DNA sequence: TGCGCCAGCAGCCAGACTAGCTCCTACGAGCAGTACTTC. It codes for CASSQTSSYEQYF.

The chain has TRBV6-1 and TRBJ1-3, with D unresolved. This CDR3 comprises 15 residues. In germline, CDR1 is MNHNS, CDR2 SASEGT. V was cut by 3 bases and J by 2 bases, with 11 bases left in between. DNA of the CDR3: TGTGCCAGCAGTGACGAGCCATCGCCTGGAAACACCATATATTTT. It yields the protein CASSDEPSPGNTIYF.

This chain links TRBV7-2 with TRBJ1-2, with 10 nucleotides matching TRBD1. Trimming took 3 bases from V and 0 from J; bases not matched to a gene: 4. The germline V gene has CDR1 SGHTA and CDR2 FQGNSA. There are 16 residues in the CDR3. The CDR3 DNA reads TGTGCCAGCAGCTTGGGACAGGGGTCTCCTAACTATGGCTACACCTTC. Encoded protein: CASSLGQGSPNYGYTF.

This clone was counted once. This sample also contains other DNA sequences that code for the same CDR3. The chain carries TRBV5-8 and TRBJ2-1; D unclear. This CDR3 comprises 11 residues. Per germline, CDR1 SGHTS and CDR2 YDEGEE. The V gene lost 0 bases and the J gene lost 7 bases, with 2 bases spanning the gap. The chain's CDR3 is CASSLGNEQFF. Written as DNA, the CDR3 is TGTGCCAGCAGCTTGGGGAATGAGCAGTTCTTC.

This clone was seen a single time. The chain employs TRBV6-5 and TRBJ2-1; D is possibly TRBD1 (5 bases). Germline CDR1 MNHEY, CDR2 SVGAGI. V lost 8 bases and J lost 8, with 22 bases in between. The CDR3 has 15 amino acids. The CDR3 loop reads CASAEGQGSIHEQFF. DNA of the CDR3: TGTGCCAGCGCCGAAGGGCAGGGATCCATCCATGAGCAGTTCTTC.

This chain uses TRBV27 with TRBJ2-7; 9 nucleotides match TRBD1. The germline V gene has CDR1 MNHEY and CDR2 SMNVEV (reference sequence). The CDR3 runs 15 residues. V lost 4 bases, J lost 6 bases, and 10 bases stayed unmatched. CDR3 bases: TGTGCCAGCAGTTCCGCCGGGACAGGGCATATCGAGCAGTACTTC. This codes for CASSSAGTGHIEQYF.